These 29 T cell receptor beta chains originate from one sample sequenced in a study of cytomegalovirus exposure and HLA in healthy donors. PCR involved 60 Vbeta and 13 Jbeta primers. The table came from immunoSEQ multiplex PCR; TCRdb's copy has only in-frame clones and leaves some out. The table has some 91,000 clones, 70% to 80% seen once; the top ten hold about 3.5%. The specimen sequenced was PBMCs. These receptors were collected from a man between 35 and 55 years old in good health and CMV-seronegative.

In its sample, this clone was seen a few times. The rearrangement joins TRBV10-3 to TRBJ1-5; D unclear. The germline CDR1 and CDR2 sequences are ENHRY and SYGVKD. Trimming removed 10 bases at V and 2 bases at J, with 15 bases between. The CDR3 has 14 amino acids. The CDR3 bases are TGTGCCACCCAGATACGGGAGGGCAATCAGCCCCAGCATTTT. This codes for CATQIREGNQPQHF.

The rearrangement uses TRBV6-5 and TRBJ1-3; the D gene is possibly TRBD1 (6 bases). Germline CDR1 is MNHEY and CDR2 is SVGAGI. The CDR3 length is 15 residues. The V and J ends lost 6 bases and 4 bases respectively, with 16 bases between them. The CDR3 sequence is CASRAPGQSGNTIYF. CDR3 sequence (DNA): TGTGCCAGCAGGGCCCCGGGACAATCAGGAAACACCATATATTTT.

This sequence joins TRBV6-5 and TRBJ1-3; D is unresolved. The CDR3 totals 15 residues. Germline V gene lookup returns CDR1 MNHEY and CDR2 SVGAGI. V was clipped by 6 bases and J by 2 bases, with 14 bases between them. Here the CDR3 DNA reads TGTGCCAGCAGGGCCGGGAGAACTCCTGGAAACACCATATATTTT. Protein product: CASRAGRTPGNTIYF.

This chain joins TRBV6-5 and TRBJ2-4; no reliable D call. The CDR3 extends over 15 amino acids. The ends were cut back, 2 bases at V and 0 bases at J, with 8 bases in the middle. Germline lookup yields CDR1 MNHEY and CDR2 SVGAGI. The CDR3 here is CASSYDNRAKNIQYF. CDR3 nucleotides: TGTGCCAGCAGTTACGATAACAGAGCCAAAAACATTCAGTACTTC.

The V call is TRBV11-2, the J call TRBJ2-1, with 11 bases that match TRBD2. The V segment lost 0 bases and the J segment 0 bases; nucleotides outside the gene matches: 4. The CDR3 runs to 18 residues. CDR1 is SGHAT and CDR2 is FQNNGV in the germline V gene. The CDR3 is CASSLETSGGPSYNEQFF. The CDR3 coding sequence is TGTGCCAGCAGCTTAGAAACTAGCGGGGGCCCCTCCTACAATGAGCAGTTCTTC.

The V and J genes are TRBV28 and TRBJ1-1; a weak D match, TRBD1 (5 bases). Germline V gives CDR1 MDHEN, CDR2 SYDVKM. Trimming pared 6 bases from V and 6 bases from J, leaving 17 bases between. The CDR3 totals 14 residues. The CDR3 region has the DNA TGTGCCAGCAGGGCCGGAGGGATAGGGGCTGAAGCTTTCTTT. Translating gives CASRAGGIGAEAFF. The variable domain in full, with the rest retrieved from reference TRBV28 and TRBJ1-1, is DVKVTQSSRYLVKRTGEKVFLECVQDMDHENMFWYRQDPGLGLRLIYFSYDVKMKEKGDIPEGYSVSREKKERFSLILESASTNQTSMYLCASRAGGIGAEAFFGQGTRLTVV.

The V call is TRBV6-5, the J call TRBJ1-6; D remains unclear. The CDR3 consists of 13 residues. The germline CDR1 and CDR2 sequences are MNHEY and SVGAGI. Trimming left V 4 bases short and J 9 bases short, with 10 bases between. The CDR3 nucleotides read TGTGCCAGCAGTTTCCGCGAGCGTTCACCCCTCCACTTT. Residues: CASSFRERSPLHF.

The gene calls are TRBV15 and TRBJ2-7; TRBD1 aligns across 10 bases. Germline V gene sequence: CDR1 LNHNV, CDR2 YYDKDF (reference sequence). The CDR3 extends over 15 amino acids. Trimming took 1 base from V and 7 from J; bases not matched to a gene: 7. The CDR3 region has the DNA TGTGCCACCAGCAGAGCCGGGACAGGGGTCCTGGAGCAGTACTTC. Encoded protein: CATSRAGTGVLEQYF.

The rearrangement joins TRBV2 to TRBJ2-7; D remains ambiguous. Germline V gene lookup returns CDR1 SNHLY and CDR2 FYNNEI. Trimming stripped 5 bases from V and 6 bases from J, with 17 bases between. The CDR3 has 14 residues. CDR3 loop: CASSIQSGLLEQYF. The DNA of the CDR3 is TGTGCCAGCAGTATCCAGTCGGGTCTCCTCGAGCAGTACTTC.

The genes are TRBV19 and TRBJ2-6; D call uncertain. Germline V gives CDR1 LNHDA, CDR2 SQIVND (reference sequence). This CDR3 contains 14 residues. V was cut by 8 bases and J by 1 base, with 9 bases left in between. CDR3 protein: CASSTSSGANVLTF. The CDR3, as DNA: TGTGCCAGTTCAACAAGTTCTGGGGCCAACGTCCTGACTTTC. Complete variable domain (other parts from reference TRBV19 and TRBJ2-6): DGGITQSPKYLFRKEGQNVTLSCEQNLNHDAMYWYRQDPGQGLRLIYYSQIVNDFQKGDIAEGYSVSREKKESFPLTVTSAQKNPTAFYLCASSTSSGANVLTFGAGSRLTVL.

V is TRBV5-8 and J is TRBJ2-1; TRBD2 aligns across 7 bases. Germline V gives CDR1 SGHTS, CDR2 YDEGEE. CDR3 length: 15 residues. V was pared by 0 bases and J by 4 bases, with 4 bases of the junction left unmatched. Here the CDR3 DNA reads TGTGCCAGCAGCTTGGGAGCGGGGCGTTACAATGAGCAGTTCTTC. This codes for CASSLGAGRYNEQFF.

The chain employs TRBV7-2 and TRBJ2-2, with a possible D match to TRBD2 (5 bases). CDR1 is SGHTA, CDR2 FQGNSA, per germline. Deletions cut 4 bases from V and 3 bases from J, with 9 bases between. The CDR3 is 14 residues long. CDR3: CASSSTADTGELFF. The DNA of the CDR3 is TGTGCCAGCAGCTCTACAGCGGACACCGGGGAGCTGTTTTTT.

This chain connects TRBV5-1 to TRBJ2-3, with 9 bases matching TRBD2. Per germline, CDR1 SGHRS and CDR2 YFSETQ. This CDR3 region has 15 residues. The junction had 9 bases not matched to a gene; V was cut back by 6 bases and J by 4 bases. DNA of the CDR3: TGCGCCAGCAAACCTGCGGGAGGGCCTGCAGATACGCAGTATTTT. Protein: CASKPAGGPADTQYF.

The chain uses TRBV6-6 and TRBJ1-5; the D is unclear. The ends were cut back, 7 bases at V and 4 bases at J, with 11 bases in the middle. The germline V gene encodes CDR1 MNHNY and CDR2 SVGAGI (reference sequence). There are 13 residues in the CDR3. The CDR3 is CASIPGLNQPQHF. CDR3 nucleotide sequence: TGTGCCAGCATTCCCGGACTGAATCAGCCCCAGCATTTT.

The rearrangement uses TRBV11-3 and TRBJ2-1; D perhaps matches TRBD1 (6 bases). V lost 5 bases to trimming and J lost 1 base, with 9 bases between them. Germline V gives CDR1 SGHNT, CDR2 YENEEA. This CDR3 comprises 14 residues. CDR3 sequence reads: CASSLRGSYNEQFF. The CDR3 region has the DNA TGTGCCAGCAGCCTCAGGGGTTCCTACAATGAGCAGTTCTTC. The entire variable domain, with the rest obtained from reference TRBV11-3 and TRBJ2-1, is as follows: EAGVVQSPRYKIIEKKQPVAFWCNPISGHNTLYWYLQNLGQGPELLIRYENEEAVDDSQLPKDRFSAERLKGVDSTLKIQPAELGDSAVYLCASSLRGSYNEQFFGPGTRLTVL.

This sequence joins TRBV5-1 and TRBJ1-2; 12 bases map to TRBD1. Per the germline V gene, CDR1 is SGHRS and CDR2 is YFSETQ. The CDR3 has 15 amino acids. With V trimmed by 5 bases and J by 7 bases, 9 bases remained unmatched. Here the CDR3 reads CASRSRDRGLSGYTF. The DNA for the CDR3 is TGCGCCAGCAGATCCCGGGACAGGGGGCTAAGTGGCTACACCTTC.

The chain combines TRBV5-1 with TRBJ2-1; D may be TRBD1 (6 bases). Trimming took 4 bases from V and 0 from J, leaving 8 bases between them. The CDR3 runs to 14 residues. CDR1 is SGHRS and CDR2 is YFSETQ in the germline V gene. The CDR3, as DNA: TGCGCCAGCAGCAGGGACACCTCCTACAATGAGCAGTTCTTC. This encodes CASSRDTSYNEQFF.

The V gene is TRBV4-2, the J gene TRBJ1-6, with 12 bases lining up with TRBD1. Germline lookup yields CDR1 LGHNA and CDR2 YNFKEQ. V was clipped by 2 bases and J by 8 bases; unmatched bases: 10. The CDR3 loop spans 18 amino acids. The CDR3 nucleotides are TGTGCCAGCAGCCAAATCCCGGGACAGGGGGCGCGGGATTCACCCCTCCACTTT. It specifies CASSQIPGQGARDSPLHF.

This chain links TRBV19 with TRBJ1-2, with D possibly being TRBD1 (6 bases). V gave up 4 bases and J gave up 5 bases, with 14 bases separating them. This CDR3 is built from 14 residues. Germline V gene lookup returns CDR1 LNHDA and CDR2 SQIVND (reference sequence). Here the CDR3 reads CASSNPTGTYGYTF. CDR3 sequence (DNA): TGTGCCAGTAGTAATCCCACAGGGACGTATGGCTACACCTTC.

J is TRBJ1-4 and V is TRBV5-1; 7 bases align to TRBD1. The germline V gene encodes CDR1 SGHRS and CDR2 YFSETQ. V trimming: 3 bases; J trimming: 4 bases; junction bases outside the gene matches: 6. The CDR3 contains 15 residues. CDR3: CASSSEGGYNEKLFF. In DNA form, the CDR3 reads TGCGCCAGCAGCTCGGAAGGGGGCTATAATGAAAAACTGTTTTTT.

The chain combines TRBV19 with TRBJ2-3; 7 nucleotides match TRBD2. The CDR3 is 16 residues long. The germline V gene has CDR1 LNHDA and CDR2 SQIVND (reference sequence). J gave up 4 bases and V 5 bases, and 12 bases lay outside the gene matches. As DNA, the CDR3 is TGTGCCAGTAGTCGGGGCGGGGGAGTTGGTTCAGATACGCAGTATTTT. Translated, it gives CASSRGGGVGSDTQYF.

V usage is TRBV5-1 and J usage is TRBJ2-6; a weak D match, TRBD2 (6 bases). Germline CDR1 and CDR2: SGHRS and YFSETQ. The CDR3 is 17 amino acids. Trimming pared 4 bases from V and 0 bases from J, leaving 14 bases between. This chain's CDR3 is CASSLGGRTSGANVLTF. CDR3 in DNA: TGCGCCAGCAGCCTTGGAGGGCGGACCTCTGGGGCCAACGTCCTGACTTTC.

This rearrangement joins TRBV10-3 to TRBJ2-7, with D possibly TRBD1 on 5 matching bases. In germline, CDR1 is ENHRY, CDR2 SYGVKD. The CDR3 has 16 amino acids. Trimming left V 0 bases short and J 4 bases short, with 16 bases between. CDR3 in DNA: TGTGCCATCAGTGAGTCCGGCCGACAGAGACCTTACGAGCAGTACTTC. This encodes CAISESGRQRPYEQYF.

The chain has TRBV23-1 and TRBJ2-7, with 7 bases identical to TRBD1. TRBV23-1 is an ORF for which the function is uncertain. V shed 7 bases and J 7 bases; nucleotides not matched to a gene: 19. The CDR3 runs 16 residues. The CDR3 region is CASTSSGDSPPLEQYF. The CDR3 region has the DNA TGCGCCAGCACGTCCAGTGGGGACAGTCCCCCTTTAGAGCAGTACTTC.

In this sample, this clone turned up once. Other nucleotide sequences from this sample produce the same CDR3. V gene TRBV7-3 combines with J gene TRBJ2-6; D may be TRBD2 (5 bases). This CDR3 is built from 15 residues. Trimming removed 3 bases at V and 0 bases at J, with 6 bases between. Germline V lookup: CDR1 SGHTA, CDR2 FQGTGA. The CDR3 is CASSLGSSGANVLTF. The CDR3 DNA follows: TGTGCCAGCAGCTTGGGGAGCTCTGGGGCCAACGTCCTGACTTTC.

With regard to this clone: At one of its ends the junction is not consistent with the germline gene, which may arise from a read error. The CDR3 DNA reads as TGTTCCAGCAGTCTTACTGGCTACGAGCAGTACTTC. This codes for CSSSLTGYEQYF. The rearrangement links TRBV7-9 to TRBJ2-7; D unresolved. Per germline, CDR1 SEHNR and CDR2 FQNEAQ (reference sequence). The CDR3 contains 12 residues.

The V gene is TRBV18, the J gene TRBJ1-1; a possible D gene is TRBD1 (5 bases). The germline V gene encodes CDR1 KGHSH and CDR2 LQKENI. Trimming removed 2 bases at V and 4 bases at J, with 14 bases between. The CDR3 spans 15 residues. The CDR3 protein is CASSPFGQGPTEAFF. DNA of the CDR3: TGTGCCAGCTCACCATTTGGCCAGGGCCCCACTGAAGCTTTCTTT.

This chain links TRBV29-1 with TRBJ2-7, with TRBD1 as a possible D gene (6 bases). This CDR3 is built from 13 residues. The V and J ends lost 4 bases and 2 bases respectively, with 12 bases between them. Germline-derived CDR1 and CDR2 are SQVTM and ANQGSEA. The CDR3 protein is CSVVGTPAYEQYF. CDR3 DNA: TGCAGCGTTGTCGGGACACCAGCCTACGAGCAGTACTTC.

The rearrangement uses TRBV5-1 and TRBJ1-1; tentatively, D is TRBD1 (6 bases). The length of the CDR3 is 13 residues. The V gene's germline CDR1 is SGHRS and CDR2 YFSETQ. Trimming stripped 2 bases from V and 2 bases from J, with 7 bases between. CDR3 DNA sequence: TGCGCCAGCAGCTTACAGGGAAACACTGAAGCTTTCTTT. Amino acids: CASSLQGNTEAFF.